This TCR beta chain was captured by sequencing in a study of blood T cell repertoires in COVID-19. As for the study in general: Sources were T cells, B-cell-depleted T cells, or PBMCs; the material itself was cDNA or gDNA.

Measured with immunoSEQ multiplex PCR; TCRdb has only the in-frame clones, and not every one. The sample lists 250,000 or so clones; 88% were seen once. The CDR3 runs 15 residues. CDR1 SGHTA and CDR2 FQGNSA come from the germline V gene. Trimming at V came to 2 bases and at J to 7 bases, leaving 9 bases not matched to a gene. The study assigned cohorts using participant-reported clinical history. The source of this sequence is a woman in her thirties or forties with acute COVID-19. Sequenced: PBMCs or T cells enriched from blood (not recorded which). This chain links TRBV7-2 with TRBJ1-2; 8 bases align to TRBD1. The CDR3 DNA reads TGTGCCAGCAGCTTACCCGGACAGGGTGGGCGTGGCTACACCTTC. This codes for CASSLPGQGGRGYTF.